A selection of T cell receptor beta chains follows, all from one sample in a study of T-cell memory formation after mild COVID-19. One entry per CDR3 protein results from TCRdb running MiXCR on the 5' RACE reads. The sample contains roughly 130,000 distinct CDR3 sequences, approximately 5.9% of which appear only once. Source material: PBMCs or a T cell subset sorted from them (not recorded which). The receptors derive from an adult woman who had mild COVID-19 (a few samples of this study predate the infection). Cell type and time point are not known. Each CDR3 is given without its conserved first and last residue.

>TRBV12-3/TRBV12-4|TRBJ1-6
ASSFRVADSPLH
>TRBV5-1|TRBJ2-2
ASSTGQGSNTGELF
>TRBV6-5|TRBJ1-6
ASSYVRQGNSPLH
>TRBV5-1|TRBJ2-7
ASSLDVGNEQY
>TRBV5-1|TRBJ2-5
ASSLGLAGETQY
>TRBV15|TRBJ1-1
ATSTEGGDTEAF
>TRBV29-1|TRBJ1-1
SVASNTEAF
>TRBV29-1|TRBJ2-3
SVKEAAHTQY
>TRBV6-5|TRBJ2-5
ASSSSTGKETQY
>TRBV24-1|TRBJ2-7
ATSETSGGREQY
>TRBV6-5|TRBJ1-3
ASSSIRGISGNTIY
>TRBV5-1|TRBJ2-6
ASSYSPSGANVLT
>TRBV5-1|TRBJ2-5
ASSPGTGGPPETQY
>TRBV7-9|TRBJ2-7
ASSFGGDYEQY
>TRBV7-2|TRBJ1-6
ASSLDWGLGSPLH
>TRBV12-3/TRBV12-4|TRBJ1-1
ASSPRSGRNTEAF
>TRBV7-6|TRBJ2-7
ASSLRTSSTYEQY
>TRBV24-1|TRBJ2-1
ATSDGFAGEQF
>TRBV12-3/TRBV12-4|TRBJ2-2
ASTFGATGELF
>TRBV20-1|TRBJ1-5
SAPSGTDHQPQH
>TRBV4-1|TRBJ1-3
ASSQADRGQANTIY
>TRBV6-1|TRBJ1-2
ASSGEGVRGYT
>TRBV2|TRBJ2-4
ASTAKNIQY
>TRBV7-6|TRBJ1-1
ASSLQRQMNTEAF
>TRBV12-3/TRBV12-4|TRBJ2-5
ASSSFGTFQETQY
>TRBV19|TRBJ2-2
ASTQGQLGNTGELF
>TRBV30|TRBJ1-1
AWSVSGAAF
>TRBV9|TRBJ1-2
ASSVGGRGGGYT
>TRBV15|TRBJ2-3
ATSRVAGVGTDTQY
>TRBV5-5|TRBJ1-1
ASSFQAMGEAF